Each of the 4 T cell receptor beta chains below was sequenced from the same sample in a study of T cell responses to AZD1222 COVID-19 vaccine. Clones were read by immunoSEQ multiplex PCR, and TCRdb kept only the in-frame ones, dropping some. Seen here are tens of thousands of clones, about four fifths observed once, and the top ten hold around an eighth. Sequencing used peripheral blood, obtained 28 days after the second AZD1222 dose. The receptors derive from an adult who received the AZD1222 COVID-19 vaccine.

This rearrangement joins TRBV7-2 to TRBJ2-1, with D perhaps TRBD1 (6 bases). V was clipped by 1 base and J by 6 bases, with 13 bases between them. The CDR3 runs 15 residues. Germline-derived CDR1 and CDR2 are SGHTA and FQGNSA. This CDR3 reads CASSLGQGQFNEQFF. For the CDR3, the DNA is TGTGCCAGCAGCTTAGGGCAGGGACAATTCAATGAGCAGTTCTTC.

CDR3 residues: CASSLLAGGFADTQYF. The CDR3 DNA sequence: TGTGCCAGCAGCTTACTAGCGGGGGGGTTCGCAGATACGCAGTATTTT. The rearrangement uses TRBV7-2 and TRBJ2-3, with 12 bases that match TRBD2. Germline V CDR1 and CDR2: SGHTA, FQGNSA. Trimming took 2 bases from V and 4 from J; bases not matched to a gene: 4. CDR3 length equals 16 residues.

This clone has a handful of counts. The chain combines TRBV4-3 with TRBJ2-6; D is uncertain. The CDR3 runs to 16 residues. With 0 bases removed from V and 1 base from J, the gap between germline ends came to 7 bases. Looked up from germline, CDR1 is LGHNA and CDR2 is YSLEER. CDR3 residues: CASSQDSVSGANVLTF. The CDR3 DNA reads TGCGCCAGCAGCCAAGATTCAGTTTCTGGGGCCAACGTCCTGACTTTC.

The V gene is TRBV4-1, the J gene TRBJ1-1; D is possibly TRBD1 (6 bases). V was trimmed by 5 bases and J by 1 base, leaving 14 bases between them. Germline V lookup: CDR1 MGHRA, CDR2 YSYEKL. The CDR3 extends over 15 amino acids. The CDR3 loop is CASSAQGRGNTEAFF. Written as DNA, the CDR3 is TGCGCCAGCAGCGCACAGGGAAGGGGGAACACTGAAGCTTTCTTT.